This is a list of T cell receptor beta chains from one sample in a study of T cell changes during pregnancy in multiple sclerosis. Assay used: immunoSEQ multiplex PCR; TCRdb lists only in-frame clones, some missing. The sample shows tens of thousands of clones, just under 95% of them seen only once. Sequenced material: peripheral blood, taken after pregnancy. All receptors come from a female donor in good health, enrolled as a control in a pregnancy study. The CDR3 runs from the conserved cysteine through the conserved F or W. Each record gives: clone size, D gene, J gene, V gene, CDR3 DNA, CDR3 protein. D genes are given only for firm matches. Clone sizes are given selectively: once, few, many, or a class where the clone is expanded.

clone_size: -
d_call: -
j_call: TRBJ1-4
v_call: TRBV4-1
cdr3_nt: TGCGCCAGCAGCCAAGTAGTATTAGTTGAAAAACTGTTTTTT
cdr3_aa: CASSQVVLVEKLFF

clone_size: -
d_call: -
j_call: TRBJ2-7
v_call: TRBV28
cdr3_nt: TGTGCCAGCAGTTTAACATCCTCCTACGAGCAGTACTTC
cdr3_aa: CASSLTSSYEQYF

clone_size: -
d_call: TRBD2
j_call: TRBJ2-7
v_call: TRBV28
cdr3_nt: TGTGCCAGCAACCAACTAGCTGACGGGAGGGACGAGCAGTACTTC
cdr3_aa: CASNQLADGRDEQYF

clone_size: once
d_call: -
j_call: TRBJ2-5
v_call: TRBV20-1
cdr3_nt: TGCAGTGCAGCGAGCGAGACCCAGTACTTC
cdr3_aa: CSAASETQYF

clone_size: -
d_call: -
j_call: TRBJ2-5
v_call: TRBV7-9
cdr3_nt: TGTGCCAGCAGCTCCGGGGGAAATATTGAGACCCAGTACTTC
cdr3_aa: CASSSGGNIETQYF

clone_size: once
d_call: -
j_call: TRBJ1-1
v_call: TRBV5-5
cdr3_nt: TGTGCCAGCAGCATACAGGGTATCTGGCCTGAAGCTTTCTTT
cdr3_aa: CASSIQGIWPEAFF

clone_size: once
d_call: -
j_call: TRBJ2-5
v_call: TRBV4-1
cdr3_nt: TGCGCCAGCAGCCAAGCGTATCAAGAGACCCAGTACTTC
cdr3_aa: CASSQAYQETQYF

clone_size: -
d_call: -
j_call: TRBJ2-7
v_call: TRBV6-1
cdr3_nt: TGTGCCAGCAGTGATTCTCAGGGGGGCTCCTACGAGCAGTACTTC
cdr3_aa: CASSDSQGGSYEQYF

clone_size: -
d_call: TRBD1
j_call: TRBJ2-4
v_call: TRBV29-1
cdr3_nt: TGCAGCGTTCGATTAAGATCCGGGACAGGGGGTAAAAACATTCAGTACTTC
cdr3_aa: CSVRLRSGTGGKNIQYF

clone_size: few
d_call: TRBD2
j_call: TRBJ2-2
v_call: TRBV19
cdr3_nt: TGTGCCAGTAGCCCCGGACTAGCTAAATCCGGGGAGCTGTTTTTT
cdr3_aa: CASSPGLAKSGELFF

clone_size: -
d_call: -
j_call: TRBJ1-5
v_call: TRBV28
cdr3_nt: TGTGCCAGCAGTTTAAACTCGGAGAGCAATCAGCCCCAGCATTTT
cdr3_aa: CASSLNSESNQPQHF

clone_size: -
d_call: -
j_call: TRBJ2-7
v_call: TRBV28
cdr3_nt: TGTGCCAGCAGGGAAGGACAGAGGGGCTACGAGCAGTACTTC
cdr3_aa: CASREGQRGYEQYF

clone_size: -
d_call: -
j_call: TRBJ2-1
v_call: TRBV28
cdr3_nt: TGTGCCAGCAGTTTACAGGGTGGGGAAAATGAGCAGTTCTTC
cdr3_aa: CASSLQGGENEQFF

clone_size: -
d_call: -
j_call: TRBJ2-3
v_call: TRBV4-1
cdr3_nt: TGCGCCAGCAGCCGGGCCCCCATGCCCACAGATACGCAGTATTTT
cdr3_aa: CASSRAPMPTDTQYF

clone_size: once
d_call: -
j_call: TRBJ2-7
v_call: TRBV29-1
cdr3_nt: TGCAGCGTGTCCTCGGGGGGCGACGAGCAGTACTTC
cdr3_aa: CSVSSGGDEQYF

clone_size: -
d_call: TRBD1
j_call: TRBJ2-7
v_call: TRBV7-2
cdr3_nt: TGTGCCAGCAGCTTCAGTAGGGGACAGGGTTATAAGAGGACCTACGAGCAGTACTTC
cdr3_aa: CASSFSRGQGYKRTYEQYF

clone_size: -
d_call: -
j_call: TRBJ2-3
v_call: TRBV9
cdr3_nt: TGTGCCAGCAGCGTAGGGCCAAGCACAGATACGCAGTATTTT
cdr3_aa: CASSVGPSTDTQYF